These 28 T cell receptor beta chains came from one sample sequenced in a study of synovial regulatory T cells in juvenile arthritis. The data were produced by immunoSEQ multiplex PCR, yet TCRdb's version contains in-frame clones alone and is incomplete. The sample yields about 9,600 clones, of which the top ten take up 2% to 2.5%. The sample comprised Treg cells from blood. Described subset: remaining (HLA-DR-negative) circulating blood Treg cells. These receptors all stem from a donor younger than 30 with juvenile idiopathic arthritis.

This chain links TRBV2 with TRBJ1-3; TCRdb designates TRBD1, a call that cannot be tested without DNA. CDR1 is SNHLY and CDR2 is FYNNEI in the germline V gene. This CDR3 contains 13 residues. No DNA was logged. CDR3 sequence reads: CASSRGPGNTIYF.

The rearrangement uses TRBV7-8 and TRBJ1-1. CDR1 and CDR2 (germline): SGHVS, FQNEAQ. CDR3 size: 13 residues. The nucleotide record is missing. This CDR3 is CASSGGLNTEAFF.

The chain's CDR3 is CASRQDGPQYF. V usage is TRBV5-4 and J usage is TRBJ2-3; TCRdb names TRBD1, which stays unverified in the absence of DNA. The CDR3 contains 11 residues. No DNA appears here. CDR1 is SGHNT, CDR2 YYREEE, per germline (reference sequence).

CDR3 sequence: CASSLYLQGHYGYTF. The chain joins TRBV5-1 to TRBJ1-2; the D gene TCRdb calls, TRBD1, cannot be checked with no DNA. Germline CDR1 reads SGHRS; CDR2 reads YFSETQ. The CDR3 length is 15 residues. Only the protein is on record.

This chain links TRBV7-2 with TRBJ2-7; TCRdb's D call of TRBD2 is untestable without DNA. Germline CDR1 is SGHTA and CDR2 is FQGNSA. The CDR3 totals 19 residues. Only the protein is available. CDR3 sequence: CASSLVGSSGGNTIYEQYF.

This sequence joins TRBV5-4 and TRBJ1-2; the D gene TCRdb calls, TRBD1, cannot be checked with no DNA. Germline-derived CDR1 and CDR2 are SGHNT and YYREEE (reference sequence). The CDR3 totals 13 residues. No DNA was logged. The CDR3 sequence: CASNLQGFYGYTF.

The J gene is TRBJ2-5, the V gene TRBV14; the TCRdb call, TRBD1, lacks DNA for checking. The CDR3 is 17 residues long. The protein alone is recorded here. CDR1 is SGHDN, CDR2 FVKESK, per germline. The CDR3 loop is CASSQVLPDRFQETQYF.

The gene calls are TRBV6-5 and TRBJ1-1; lacking DNA, the TRBD1 call made by TCRdb goes unchecked. The CDR3 spans 11 residues. Only the protein is available. Germline-derived CDR1 and CDR2 are MNHEY and SVGAGI. Here the CDR3 reads CASKGITEAFF.

The rearrangement links TRBV19 to TRBJ2-7; TCRdb proposes TRBD2, but this gene call is untestable without DNA. CDR3 length equals 14 residues. No DNA is given. Germline V lookup: CDR1 LNHDA, CDR2 SQIVND (reference sequence). This CDR3 reads CASSTLAGAYEQYF.

The chain employs TRBV5-4 and TRBJ1-1. Germline V CDR1 and CDR2: SGHNT, YYREEE (reference sequence). This CDR3 has 18 amino acids. No nucleotide data were recorded. The CDR3 sequence is CASSPAEARGGTNTEAFF.

V and J are TRBV5-1 and TRBJ2-5. This CDR3 is built from 13 residues. No coding sequence is recorded. CDR1 and CDR2 (germline): SGHRS, YFSETQ. CDR3 region: CASSLQGWETQYF.

The rearrangement links TRBV9 to TRBJ2-1; the TRBD2 assignment by TCRdb is unverifiable without DNA. Germline lookup yields CDR1 SGDLS and CDR2 YYNGEE. The CDR3 is 15 residues long. The record lacks a DNA sequence. The CDR3 reads CASSVRLAGDSEQFF.

J is TRBJ1-2 and V is TRBV27; TCRdb picks TRBD1, but there is no DNA to check that call. CDR1 and CDR2 from the germline V gene are MNHEY and SMNVEV (reference sequence). There are 15 residues in the CDR3. No DNA is given. The CDR3 here is CASGSRDKPNYGYTF.

Frequency places this clone as medium-sized (0.01 to 0.1%). The CDR3 region is CASSLARGISGNTIYF. The chain employs TRBV4-1 and TRBJ1-3; absent DNA, TCRdb's TRBD1 call cannot be checked. This CDR3 spans 16 amino acids. DNA was not recorded. Germline V gene sequence: CDR1 MGHRA, CDR2 YSYEKL.

The chain is built from TRBV5-1 and TRBJ1-2; without DNA, the TCRdb call of TRBD1 cannot be checked. CDR3 size: 14 residues. No DNA sequence is on record. CDR1 and CDR2 (germline): SGHRS, YFSETQ. The CDR3 loop is CASSLQGWDYGYTF.

The rearrangement joins TRBV5-6 to TRBJ2-1; TCRdb's D call, TRBD2, is unchecked because there is no DNA. The CDR3 is 17 residues long. Nucleotide data are not available. Germline V lookup: CDR1 SGHDT, CDR2 YYEEEE. CDR3 sequence: CASSLGRRLAYYNEQFF.

The V gene is TRBV20-1, the J gene TRBJ1-1. Germline CDR1 and CDR2: DFQATT and SNEGSKA (reference sequence). The length of the CDR3 is 11 residues. The entry carries no DNA sequence. The CDR3 sequence: CSARSDWEAFF.

By frequency, this clone is medium-sized. The rearrangement joins TRBV10-3 to TRBJ1-2; lacking DNA, the TRBD1 call made by TCRdb goes unchecked. There are 13 residues in the CDR3. DNA is not on record. The germline V gene has CDR1 ENHRY and CDR2 SYGVKD. The CDR3 loop is CAISEDNNYGYTF.

The chain has TRBV14 and TRBJ2-5; TCRdb's assignment of TRBD2 cannot be checked, as there is no DNA. This CDR3 is built from 15 residues. The DNA is not on file. Germline assignment: CDR1 SGHDN and CDR2 FVKESK. This CDR3 is CASSQDYGAEETQYF.

This chain connects TRBV6-1 to TRBJ2-4; TCRdb outputs TRBD2, but without DNA this stays unchecked. Germline V gives CDR1 MNHNS, CDR2 SASEGT. The CDR3 extends over 17 amino acids. Only the protein is on record. CDR3: CASSVIVGRDTKNIQYF.

The chain carries TRBV29-1 and TRBJ2-3. CDR3 size: 14 residues. No DNA sequence is on record. The germline V gene encodes CDR1 SQVTM and CDR2 ANQGSEA. The CDR3 loop reads CSVALDLVTDTQYF.

This chain connects TRBV4-1 to TRBJ2-5. CDR3 length: 17 amino acids. No nucleotide data were recorded. Germline CDR1 reads MGHRA; CDR2 reads YSYEKL. The CDR3 loop is CASSQDPNTGTQETQYF.

V is TRBV11-2 and J is TRBJ2-1; TCRdb reports TRBD2, a call that lacks DNA to check it against. CDR1 is SGHAT and CDR2 is FQNNGV in the germline V gene. The CDR3 is 19 residues long. No DNA was logged. CDR3 sequence reads: CASSPRLMGTSGIRGEQFF.

The V call is TRBV30, the J call TRBJ2-2; the D call of TRBD1 rests on TCRdb alone, since no DNA is present to check it. This CDR3 contains 14 residues. No coding sequence is recorded. Germline V lookup: CDR1 GTSNPN, CDR2 SVGIG (reference sequence). CDR3 residues: CAWSVYRNTGELFF.

This chain joins TRBV12-5 and TRBJ1-1. This CDR3 is 15 amino acids long. No coding sequence is recorded. Germline V gene data show CDR1 as LGHNT and CDR2 as FRNRAP. The CDR3 sequence: CASGFGRSDNTEAFF.

V usage is TRBV19 and J usage is TRBJ2-3; the D gene TCRdb calls, TRBD2, cannot be checked with no DNA. Per the germline V gene, CDR1 is LNHDA and CDR2 is SQIVND (reference sequence). The CDR3 covers 15 residues. No DNA appears here. Here the CDR3 reads CASSRLAGHTDTQYF.

The chain recombines TRBV19 with TRBJ1-1. The CDR3 length is 15 residues. No DNA accompanies this entry. Germline CDR1 LNHDA, CDR2 SQIVND (reference sequence). CDR3 region: CASSIRRTGNTEAFF.

By frequency, this clone is medium-sized. This sequence joins TRBV4-1 and TRBJ1-4; TCRdb's assignment of TRBD1 cannot be checked, as there is no DNA. Germline V gene data show CDR1 as MGHRA and CDR2 as YSYEKL. The CDR3 length is 16 residues. The entry carries no DNA sequence. This chain's CDR3 is CASSQVSETGYEKLFF.